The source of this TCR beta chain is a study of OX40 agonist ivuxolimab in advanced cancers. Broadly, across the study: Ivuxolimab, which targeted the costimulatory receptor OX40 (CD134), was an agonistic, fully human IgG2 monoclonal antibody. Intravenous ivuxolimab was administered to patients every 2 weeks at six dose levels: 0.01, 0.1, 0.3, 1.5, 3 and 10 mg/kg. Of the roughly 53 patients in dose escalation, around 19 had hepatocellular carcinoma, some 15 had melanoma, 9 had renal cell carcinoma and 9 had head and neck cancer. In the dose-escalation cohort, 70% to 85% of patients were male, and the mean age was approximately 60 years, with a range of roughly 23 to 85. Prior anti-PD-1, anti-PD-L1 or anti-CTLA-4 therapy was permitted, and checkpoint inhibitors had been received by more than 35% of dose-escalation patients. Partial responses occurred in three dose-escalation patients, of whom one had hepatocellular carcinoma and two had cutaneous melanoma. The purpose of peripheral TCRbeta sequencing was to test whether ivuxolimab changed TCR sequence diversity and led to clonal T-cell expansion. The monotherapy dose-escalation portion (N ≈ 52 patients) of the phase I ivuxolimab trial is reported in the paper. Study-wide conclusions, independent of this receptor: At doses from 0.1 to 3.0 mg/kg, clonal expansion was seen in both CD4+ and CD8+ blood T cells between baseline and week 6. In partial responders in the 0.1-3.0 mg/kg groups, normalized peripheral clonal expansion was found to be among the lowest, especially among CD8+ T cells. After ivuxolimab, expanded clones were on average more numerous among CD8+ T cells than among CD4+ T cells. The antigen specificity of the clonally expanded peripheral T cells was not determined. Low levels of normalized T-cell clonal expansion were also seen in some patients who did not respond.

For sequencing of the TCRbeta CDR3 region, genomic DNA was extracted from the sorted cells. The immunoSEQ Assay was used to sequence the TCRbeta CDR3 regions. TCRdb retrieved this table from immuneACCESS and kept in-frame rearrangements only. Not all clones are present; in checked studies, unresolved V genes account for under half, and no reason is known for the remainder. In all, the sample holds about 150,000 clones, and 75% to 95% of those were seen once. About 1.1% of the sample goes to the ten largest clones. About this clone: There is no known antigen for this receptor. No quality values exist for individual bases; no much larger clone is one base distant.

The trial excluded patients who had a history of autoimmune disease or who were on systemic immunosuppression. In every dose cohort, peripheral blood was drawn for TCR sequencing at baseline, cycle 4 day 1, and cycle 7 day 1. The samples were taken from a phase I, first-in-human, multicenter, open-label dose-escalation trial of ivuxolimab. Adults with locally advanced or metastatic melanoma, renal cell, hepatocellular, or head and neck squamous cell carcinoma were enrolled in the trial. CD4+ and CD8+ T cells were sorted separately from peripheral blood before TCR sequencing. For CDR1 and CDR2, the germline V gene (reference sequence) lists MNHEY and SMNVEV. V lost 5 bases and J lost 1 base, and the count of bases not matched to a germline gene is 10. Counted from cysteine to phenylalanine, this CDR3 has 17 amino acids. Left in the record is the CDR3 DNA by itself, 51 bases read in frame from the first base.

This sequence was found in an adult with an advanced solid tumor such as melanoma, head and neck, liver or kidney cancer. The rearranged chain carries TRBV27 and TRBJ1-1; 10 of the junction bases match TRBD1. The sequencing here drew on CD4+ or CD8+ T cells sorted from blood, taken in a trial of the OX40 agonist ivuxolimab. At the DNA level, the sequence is TGTGCCAGCAGTCCCGGGACAGGGGCCGCCCGGAACACTGAAGCTTTCTTT. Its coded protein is CASSPGTGAARNTEAFF.